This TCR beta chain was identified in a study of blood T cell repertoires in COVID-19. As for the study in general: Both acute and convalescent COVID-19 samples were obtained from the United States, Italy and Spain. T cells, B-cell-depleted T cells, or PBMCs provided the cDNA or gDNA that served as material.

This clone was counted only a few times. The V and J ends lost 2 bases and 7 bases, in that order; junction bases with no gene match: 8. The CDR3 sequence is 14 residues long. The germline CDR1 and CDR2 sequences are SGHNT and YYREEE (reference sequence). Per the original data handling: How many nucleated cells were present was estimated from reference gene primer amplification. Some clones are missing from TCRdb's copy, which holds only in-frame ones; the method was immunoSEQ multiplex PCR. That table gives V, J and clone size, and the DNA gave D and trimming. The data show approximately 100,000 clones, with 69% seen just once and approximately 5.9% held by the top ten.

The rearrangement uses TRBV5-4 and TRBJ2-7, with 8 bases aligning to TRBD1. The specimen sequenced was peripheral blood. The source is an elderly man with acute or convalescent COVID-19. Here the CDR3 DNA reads TGTGCCAGCAGCTTTGCAGGGGGCGCGTTTGAGCAGTACTTC. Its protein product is CASSFAGGAFEQYF.